This T cell receptor (beta chain) is from a study of Tregs in tolerant kidney transplant recipients (dated by TCRdb to the late 2010s). With regard to the full study: The transplants used related donors with nonmyeloablative bone marrow transplantation, and mixed chimerism in the human trials was transient. The study used TCRbeta sequencing to identify donor-specific regulatory T cells before combined kidney and bone marrow transplantation, then tracked those cells after transplant. Overall results and qualifications from the work: The most biologically relevant and donor-specific TCRbeta repertoire appeared to be identified by expanding Tregs with activated donor B cells. Donor-specific Treg expansion exceeded global Treg expansion in tolerant patients, suggesting antigen-driven rather than nonspecific expansion. For some patients the PCR primers changed over time, which made it impossible to compare the samples from those patients at the nucleotide level. Because only a small number of patients were included, the study had limitations, and the results will need to be validated in larger populations as well as under other immunosuppression protocols. Although technical replication error seemed to be minimal, the question of biological reproducibility was not addressed directly.

V is clipped by 3 bases and J by 4 bases, and the sequence between their germline boundaries is 13 bases long. The germline V gene encodes CDR1 ENHRY and CDR2 SYGVKD. The CDR3 numbers 15 residues from cysteine through phenylalanine. The DNA has 36 bases, all within the CDR3, and is read from base 1. For TCRbeta CDR3 sequencing, genomic DNA was extracted from sorted cells using the QIAGEN DNeasy Blood and Tissue Kit. High-throughput TCRbeta CDR3 sequencing, which included PCR amplification with bias correction and internal controls, was done commercially through immunoSEQ. In the source study's methods: A unique productive TCRbeta sequence was defined by the CDR3 nucleotide sequence when primers matched, and otherwise by the CDR3 amino acid sequence together with the Vbeta and Jbeta genes. To correct for sorting error, sequences found in more than one sorted population at a frequency ratio of 2:1 or less were discarded, and the remaining shared sequences were assigned to the population with the higher frequency. A sequence was defined as donor-reactive if the sequence was expanded at least 5-fold in CFSE-low cells compared with unstimulated cells and had a frequency of at least 0.01% in CFSE-low cells. Repertoire divergence was quantified by Jensen-Shannon divergence calculated from the top 100 TCRbeta sequences ranked by frequency. When a sample had multiple sequencing runs, each run was corrected for sorting error separately and the runs were then pooled. Drawn from immuneACCESS, this table holds only the in-frame rearrangements with V and J called that TCRdb kept. Clones are partly lost; checked studies trace under half to an unresolved V gene and leave the rest unexplained. The DNA gave D and trimming, while V, J and clone size come from that table. This sample's listing comprises 48,000 or so clones. The ten largest clones capture 0.75% to 0.95% of the sample.

Concerning this clone: It has no known antigen specificity. The read falls 3 residues short of the CDR3 end, and the missing part is taken from the germline J gene.

The time point label corresponds to: blood sample drawn before combined kidney and bone marrow transplant. Unstimulated Tregs (CD4+CD25+CD127-), CD4+ non-Tregs (CD4+CD25-), CD4 and CD8 cells were FACS-sorted from thawed PBMCs. 4 combined kidney and bone marrow transplant recipients from the ITN036ST trial were included as patients, and samples were available only from these trial subjects. Healthy control blood was processed by Ficoll density gradient to PBMCs and cryopreserved; patient PBMCs were collected before and after transplant. The V and J genes are TRBV10-3 and TRBJ2-1; the D gene is perhaps TRBD2, from 6 matching bases. The origin of this receptor is a human donor who received a combined kidney and bone marrow transplant. The sequences come from CD4+ T cells from blood, collected before the transplant. CDR3 DNA (partial): TGTGCCATCAGTGATAGCCTAGCGCCATACAATGAG. The encoded protein is CAISDSLAPYNE. The entire CDR3 reads CAISDSLAPYNEQFF.